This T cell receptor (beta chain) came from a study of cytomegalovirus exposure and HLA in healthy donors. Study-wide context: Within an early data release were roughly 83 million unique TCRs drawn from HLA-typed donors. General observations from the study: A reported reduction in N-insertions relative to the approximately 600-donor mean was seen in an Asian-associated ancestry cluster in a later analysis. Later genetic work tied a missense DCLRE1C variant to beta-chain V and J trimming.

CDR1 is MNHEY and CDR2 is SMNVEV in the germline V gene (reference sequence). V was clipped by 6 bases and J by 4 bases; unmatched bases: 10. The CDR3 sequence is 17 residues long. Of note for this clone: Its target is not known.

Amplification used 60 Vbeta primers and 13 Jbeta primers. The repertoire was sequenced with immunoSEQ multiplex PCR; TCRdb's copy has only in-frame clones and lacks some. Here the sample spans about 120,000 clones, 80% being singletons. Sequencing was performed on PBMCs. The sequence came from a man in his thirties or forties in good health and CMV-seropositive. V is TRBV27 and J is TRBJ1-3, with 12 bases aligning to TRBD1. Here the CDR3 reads CASSRQGTGGMGNTIYF. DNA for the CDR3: TGTGCCAGCAGCCGCCAAGGGACAGGGGGCATGGGAAACACCATATATTTT.